This record covers a single T cell receptor (beta chain). In the authors' workflow: Amplified reference gene primers provided the basis for estimating nucleated cell counts. Libraries were prepared by immunoSEQ multiplex PCR; TCRdb keeps only in-frame clonotypes and omits some of them. V, J and clone size derive from that table, while D and trimming were established from the DNA sequence. The sample has roughly 130,000 clones, 80% seen once. These data originate in a study of blood T cell repertoires in COVID-19. Study-wide background: COVID-19 samples collected from the United States, Italy and Spain covered acute and convalescent phases. PBMCs, B-cell-depleted T cells, or T cells provided the cDNA or gDNA that made up the material.

The V gene's germline CDR1 is MNHEY and CDR2 SVGAGI. Trimming took 6 bases from V and 2 from J, leaving 14 bases between them. The CDR3 extends over 15 amino acids. The V call is TRBV6-5, the J call TRBJ1-5; D might be TRBD1 (6 bases). The receptor comes from a man in his 60s with active or convalescent COVID-19. Sequencing was carried out using peripheral blood. The CDR3 region is CASRVTGSGNQPQHF. The CDR3 DNA follows: TGTGCCAGCAGGGTAACAGGGAGCGGCAATCAGCCCCAGCATTTT.